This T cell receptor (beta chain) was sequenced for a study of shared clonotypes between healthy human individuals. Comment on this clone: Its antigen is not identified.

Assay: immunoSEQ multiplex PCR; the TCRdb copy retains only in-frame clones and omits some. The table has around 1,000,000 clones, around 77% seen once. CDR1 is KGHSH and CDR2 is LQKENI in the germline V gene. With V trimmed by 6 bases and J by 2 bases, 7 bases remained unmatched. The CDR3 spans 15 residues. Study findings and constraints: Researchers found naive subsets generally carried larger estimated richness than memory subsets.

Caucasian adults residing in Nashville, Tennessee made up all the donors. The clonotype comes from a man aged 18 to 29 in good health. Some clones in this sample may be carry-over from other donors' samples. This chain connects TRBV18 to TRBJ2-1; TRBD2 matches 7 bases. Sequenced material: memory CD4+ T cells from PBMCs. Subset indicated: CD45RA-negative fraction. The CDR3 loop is CASSLERGPYNEQFF. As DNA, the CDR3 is TGTGCCAGCTCCCTGGAGCGGGGCCCCTACAATGAGCAGTTCTTC.